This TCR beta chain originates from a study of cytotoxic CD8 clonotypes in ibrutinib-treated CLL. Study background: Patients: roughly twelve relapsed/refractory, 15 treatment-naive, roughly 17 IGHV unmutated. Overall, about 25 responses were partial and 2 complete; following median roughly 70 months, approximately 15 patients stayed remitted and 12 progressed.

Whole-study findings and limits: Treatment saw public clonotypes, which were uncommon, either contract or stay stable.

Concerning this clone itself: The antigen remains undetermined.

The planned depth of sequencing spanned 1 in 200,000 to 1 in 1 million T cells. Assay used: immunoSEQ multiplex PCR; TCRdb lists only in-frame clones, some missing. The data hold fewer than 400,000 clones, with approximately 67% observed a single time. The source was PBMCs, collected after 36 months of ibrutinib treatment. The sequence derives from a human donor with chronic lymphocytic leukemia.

CDR3 loop: CASSEVPGEKLFF. The CDR3 DNA sequence: TGTGCCAGCAGTGAAGTGCCGGGTGAAAAACTGTTTTTT. The V and J genes are TRBV25-1 and TRBJ1-4; no firm D call. Germline CDR1 is MGHDK and CDR2 is SYGVNS. The V gene lost 2 bases and the J gene lost 7 bases, with 8 bases spanning the gap. This CDR3 region has 13 residues.